This T cell receptor beta chain was sequenced for a study of brain T cells in children with intractable seizures. General observations from the study: Viral specificity was inferred only from CDR3 similarity; HCMV serostatus was unknown. Pre-surgery blood may have been undersampled, hiding some clones.

Sequencing was performed with immunoSEQ multiplex PCR; in TCRdb, only in-frame clones are kept and a portion is missing. Of a few hundred thousand clones in the sample, about 93% were seen once. Concerning this clone: What it recognizes is unknown.

CDR3 length equals 12 residues. Germline V gives CDR1 SNHLY, CDR2 FYNNEI. With 1 base removed from V and 5 bases from J, the gap between germline ends came to 6 bases. Time point meaning: blood from clinic visit 5 months post-surgery; TSC patient then seizure free. Only cases whose brain tissue showed the highest T cell transcript signatures were sequenced. The clonotype originates from a boy under two years old with tuberous sclerosis and intractable seizures. This sequence joins TRBV2 and TRBJ2-7; possibly TRBD2 for D (6 bases). The sample here was peripheral blood, taken 4 to 6 months after surgery. The CDR3 coding sequence is TGTGCCAGCAGTGAAGGGGGGGACGAGCAGTACTTC. Its translation: CASSEGGDEQYF.